One T cell receptor beta chain is described in this entry. What it binds is not known. As every portion of the isolated RNA was reverse transcribed, the sequencing read expressed TCRB transcripts. TCRdb's table, derived via immunoSEQ multiplex PCR, lists solely in-frame clones and lacks some. Found here are under 350,000 clones, 24% of them singletons; the top ten hold more than 0.009%. V was clipped by 0 bases and J by 4 bases, with 6 bases between them. The CDR3 is 13 residues long. CDR1 KGHSH and CDR2 LQKENI come from the germline V gene. The sample is drawn from a study of beta chain features in type 1 diabetes. General study points: A pattern of fewer insertions and more deletions at VDJ junctions was seen in type 1 diabetes patients. People with Type 1 diabetes carried modestly yet significantly shorter TCRB CDR3s in all four CD4+ subsets.

The chain employs TRBV18 and TRBJ1-1; no clear D gene. The sequence came from a woman younger than 45 with type 1 diabetes. Material for sequencing was naive CD4+ T cells from blood. In DNA, the CDR3 is TGTGCCAGCTCACCACCTTCCGGCACTGAAGCTTTCTTT. It translates to CASSPPSGTEAFF.